The 23 T cell receptor beta chains presented below share a single source sample, sequenced in a study of tumor-infiltrating lymphocytes in primary liver carcinoma. For blood RNA, unsorted whole blood served as the source, and germline DNA was extracted too. A constant-region primer served to make TCR beta cDNA from roughly 460 ng total RNA. Libraries covering TCR beta were generated through three nested multiplex PCR rounds (using a slightly modified ARM-PCR). Both of the initial two PCR rounds ran for nine to ten cycles and employed TRBV1-TRBV30 forward primers alongside a C-beta reverse primer. MiXCR was run by TCRdb on the multiplex PCR reads, yielding one entry per CDR3 protein. The repertoire holds fewer than 400,000 distinct CDR3 sequences, approximately 65% seen once, with 9% in the top ten. The specimen was peripheral blood. The source of these receptors is a middle-aged man with primary liver carcinoma and hepatitis B virus infection.

With regard to this clonotype: A much larger clone is a single base away; this may be a read error. The chain is built from TRBV4-1 and TRBJ2-7; unclear D gene. V was pared by 0 bases and J by 3 bases, with 9 bases between. Germline lookup yields CDR1 MGHRA and CDR2 YSYEKL. This CDR3 contains 14 residues. The CDR3 loop is CASSQDPLCYEQYF. CDR3 nucleotides: TGCGCCAGCAGCCAAGATCCGTTGTGCTACGAGCAGTACTTC.

As concerns this clonotype: A much more abundant neighbour one base away suggests this may be a read error. This chain connects TRBV12-3 or TRBV12-4 to TRBJ2-7; D remains ambiguous. This CDR3 spans 13 amino acids. The CDR3 reads CASSFGSTYKQYF. DNA of the CDR3: TGTGCCAGCAGTTTCGGGTCAACCTACAAGCAGTACTTC.

This clonotype was seen many times. The rearrangement links TRBV12-3 or TRBV12-4 to TRBJ2-7, with D tentatively TRBD2 (6 bases). Deletions cut 6 bases from V and 6 bases from J, with 15 bases between. The CDR3 has 13 residues. Here the CDR3 DNA reads TGTGCCAGCAGGAGCGGGCCGGGAACCGAGCAGTACTTC. Translated: CASRSGPGTEQYF.

As to this clonotype: It may be a read error: a sequence one base away is much more abundant. CDR3 amino acids: CTSKSSGAHEQYF. CDR3 DNA: TGTACCAGCAAAAGTTCAGGGGCTCACGAGCAGTACTTC. The chain couples TRBV6-5 to TRBJ2-7, with D possibly TRBD1 on 6 matching bases. Germline V gives CDR1 MNHEY, CDR2 SVGAGI. CDR3 length: 13 residues.

As to this clonotype: A read error may explain this, as a much larger clone is one base away. Since no conserved phenylalanine or tryptophan closes the CDR3, a read error is the likely cause. The chain joins TRBV6-2 or TRBV6-3 to TRBJ2-2; D unclear. CDR3 length: 16 amino acids. The V and J ends lost 0 bases and 4 bases respectively, with 12 bases between them. Germline V lookup: CDR1 MNHEY, CDR2 SVGEGT. CDR3 protein: CASSYSRGSRTGELFL. CDR3 DNA sequence: TGTGCCAGCAGTTACTCGAGAGGATCCCGCACCGGGGAGCTGTTTTTG.

In the case of this clonotype: At one end the junction does not follow the germline gene, possibly because of a read error. The chain employs TRBV11-1 and TRBJ2-4, with 13 bases aligning to TRBD2. The CDR3 is 17 residues long. The germline gives CDR1 SGHAT, CDR2 FQDESV (reference sequence). DNA for the CDR3: TGTGCAAGCGGCTTTCCCGGGACTAGCGGGACCAAAAACACTCAGTACTTC. It yields the protein CASGFPGTSGTKNTQYF.

Worth noting for this clonotype: This may be a read error: a much more frequent sequence differs by one nucleotide. V usage is TRBV12-3 or TRBV12-4 and J usage is TRBJ1-5, with 8 bases matching TRBD1. This CDR3 region has 16 residues. The CDR3 bases are TGTGTCAGCAGAAACTCTCAGGGGGCCGCTAATCAGCCCCAGCATTTT. Amino acid sequence: CVSRNSQGAANQPQHF.

This clonotype was detected only a few times. The V and J genes are TRBV10-3 and TRBJ2-2; TRBD1 matches 8 bases. Germline values: CDR1 ENHRY, CDR2 SYGVKD. This CDR3 contains 16 residues. Germline trimming cut 5 bases from V and 3 bases from J; bases unmatched to any gene: 8. CDR3 sequence reads: CAISSRTGTDTGELFF. CDR3 bases: TGTGCCATCAGTTCTCGGACAGGGACGGACACCGGGGAGCTGTTTTTT.

The chain carries TRBV6-6 and TRBJ1-5; D gene uncertain. The CDR3 length is 12 residues. Germline loops: CDR1 MNHNY, CDR2 SVGAGI (reference sequence). Trimming removed 9 bases at V and 7 bases at J, with 13 bases between. DNA for the CDR3: TGTGCCAGTCAAAGGAGAGAGCAGCCCCAGCATTTT. Amino acid sequence: CASQRREQPQHF.

Note on this clonotype: Just one base apart from a much larger clone, this may be a read error. This chain connects TRBV29-1 to TRBJ1-1; TRBD1 aligns across 8 bases. Looked up from germline, CDR1 is SQVTM and CDR2 is ANQGSEA. The CDR3 loop spans 13 amino acids. This CDR3 reads CRVRQGTSTEAFF. The CDR3 coding sequence is TGCAGGGTTCGACAGGGGACGAGCACTGAAGCTTTCTTT.

As for this clonotype: This clone may be a read error of a much larger clone one base away. The chain employs TRBV6-6 and TRBJ2-7, with 9 bases aligning to TRBD1. Germline loops: CDR1 MNHNY, CDR2 SVGAGI (reference sequence). CDR3 length: 13 residues. The CDR3 reads CAGSSSTGGEQYF. CDR3 nucleotides: TGTGCCGGCAGTTCTTCGACAGGGGGGGAGCAGTACTTC.

This chain joins TRBV5-6 and TRBJ2-4, with no clear D. CDR3 length equals 14 residues. Germline values: CDR1 SGHDT, CDR2 YYEEEE. The V gene lost 5 bases and the J gene lost 9 bases, with 18 bases spanning the gap. CDR3 sequence reads: CASSSRHSLGIQYF. CDR3 nucleotides: TGTGCCAGCAGTTCGAGACATAGTTTGGGCATTCAGTACTTC.

This chain links TRBV28 with TRBJ1-1, with D possibly matching TRBD1 (6 bases). CDR1 is MDHEN and CDR2 is SYDVKM in the germline V gene. This CDR3 is 13 amino acids long. The CDR3 DNA reads TGTGGGCCGGGACATATCCCGAACACTGAAGCTTTCTTT. Translation gives CGPGHIPNTEAFF.

The chain recombines TRBV6-6 with TRBJ2-5, with a tentative D call TRBD1 (5 bases). CDR3 size: 13 residues. From germline, CDR1 is MNHNY and CDR2 SVGAGI (reference sequence). Trimming stripped 7 bases from V and 1 base from J, with 10 bases between. The CDR3 nucleotides are TGTGCCAGCATGGGGCCAAGCCAAGAGACCCAGTACTTC. It is translated as CASMGPSQETQYF.

At least ten counts were recorded for this clonotype. The gene calls are TRBV6-5 and TRBJ2-2; 11 positions match TRBD2. J gave up 4 bases and V 6 bases, and 1 base lay outside the gene matches. The germline gives CDR1 MNHEY, CDR2 SVGAGI. The CDR3 runs 14 residues. The CDR3 region is CASRGTSGTGELFF. CDR3 nucleotides: TGTGCCAGCAGGGGGACTAGCGGCACCGGGGAGCTGTTTTTT.

Concerning this clonotype itself: With a much larger clone just one base away, this may be a read error. V and J are TRBV7-9 and TRBJ2-1; D is uncertain. V gave up 1 base and J gave up 13 bases, with 11 bases separating them. CDR3 length: 12 amino acids. Germline values: CDR1 SEHNR, CDR2 FQNEAQ (reference sequence). The CDR3: CASSLDLVVQFF. In nucleotides, the CDR3 is TGTGCCAGCAGCTTAGATCTAGTGGTACAGTTCTTC.

In regard to this clonotype: Germline and junction disagree at one end, which may indicate a read error. This chain connects TRBV11-2 to TRBJ2-1, with 8 bases identical to TRBD2. The germline CDR1 and CDR2 sequences are SGHAT and FQNNGV. The CDR3 length is 14 residues. The CDR3 protein is CASSPGGPYNEQIF. CDR3 bases: TGTGCCAGCAGCCCGGGAGGGCCGTACAATGAGCAGATCTTC.

The V and J genes are TRBV7-9 and TRBJ2-3, with a tentative D call TRBD2 (5 bases). The CDR3 spans 14 residues. Germline lookup yields CDR1 SEHNR and CDR2 FQNEAQ (reference sequence). V was trimmed by 5 bases and J by 0 bases, leaving 9 bases between them. The CDR3 reads CASSSSVSTDTQYF. In nucleotides, the CDR3 is TGTGCCAGCAGCAGTAGCGTTAGCACAGATACGCAGTATTTT.

A note on this clonotype: One junction end does not reproduce the germline sequence, and a read error may be involved. This chain links TRBV28 with TRBJ2-4; D gene ambiguous. Per the germline V gene, CDR1 is MDHEN and CDR2 is SYDVKM. CDR3 length: 15 amino acids. CDR3 in DNA: TGTACCAGCAGCCCTACCCAGGTAGCCAAAAACATTCAGTACTTC. Encoded protein: CTSSPTQVAKNIQYF.

To note about this clonotype: This CDR3 fails to terminate in the conserved phenylalanine or tryptophan, so it likely reflects a read error. This chain links TRBV5-4 with TRBJ2-3, with 8 bases aligning to TRBD2. Germline loops: CDR1 SGHNT, CDR2 YYREEE (reference sequence). The CDR3 covers 15 residues. The CDR3 bases are TGTGCCAGTAGCTTAGCGGGGAGGATCGCAGATACGCAGTATCTT. It yields the protein CASSLAGRIADTQYL.

Remarks on this clonotype: One junction end does not reproduce the germline sequence, and a read error may be involved. The rearrangement links TRBV6-5 to TRBJ2-1, with 15 bases that match TRBD2. CDR3 size: 13 residues. Germline V gives CDR1 MNHEY, CDR2 SVGAGI. The DNA for the CDR3 is TGTGCCAGCGGACTAGCGGGAGGGGTTGAGCAGTTATTC. It yields the protein CASGLAGGVEQLF.

On this clonotype itself: This may stem from a read error, because a much larger clone lies one nucleotide away. This sequence joins TRBV14 and TRBJ1-6; D uncertain. Germline-derived CDR1 and CDR2 are SGHDN and FVKESK. The CDR3 sequence is 13 residues long. In nucleotides, the CDR3 is TGTACCAGCAGCCAGAACTTCAATTCACCCCTCCACTTT. Its translation is CTSSQNFNSPLHF.

The CDR3 loop is CASSTDRVEKLFF. CDR3 in DNA: TGCGCCAGCAGCACCGACAGGGTTGAAAAACTGTTTTTT. This chain uses TRBV5-1 with TRBJ1-4; 7 bases agree with TRBD1. The junction had 4 bases not matched to a gene; V was cut back by 4 bases and J by 7 bases. Germline CDR1 reads SGHRS; CDR2 reads YFSETQ. This CDR3 comprises 13 residues.